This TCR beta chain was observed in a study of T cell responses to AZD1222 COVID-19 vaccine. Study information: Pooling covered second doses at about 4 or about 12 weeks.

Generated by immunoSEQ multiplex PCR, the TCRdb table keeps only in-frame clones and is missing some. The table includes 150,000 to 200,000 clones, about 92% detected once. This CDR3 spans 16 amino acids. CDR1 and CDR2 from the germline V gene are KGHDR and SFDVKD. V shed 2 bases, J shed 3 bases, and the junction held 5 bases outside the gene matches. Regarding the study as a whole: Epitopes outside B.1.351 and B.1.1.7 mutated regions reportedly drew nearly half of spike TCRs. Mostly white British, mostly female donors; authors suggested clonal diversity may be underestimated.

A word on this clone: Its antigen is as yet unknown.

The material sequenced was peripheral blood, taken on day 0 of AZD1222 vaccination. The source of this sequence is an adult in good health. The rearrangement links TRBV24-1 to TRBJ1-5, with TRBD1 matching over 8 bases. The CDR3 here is CATSDYDRGNNQPQHF. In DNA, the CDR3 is TGTGCCACCAGTGATTATGACAGGGGTAACAATCAGCCCCAGCATTTT.